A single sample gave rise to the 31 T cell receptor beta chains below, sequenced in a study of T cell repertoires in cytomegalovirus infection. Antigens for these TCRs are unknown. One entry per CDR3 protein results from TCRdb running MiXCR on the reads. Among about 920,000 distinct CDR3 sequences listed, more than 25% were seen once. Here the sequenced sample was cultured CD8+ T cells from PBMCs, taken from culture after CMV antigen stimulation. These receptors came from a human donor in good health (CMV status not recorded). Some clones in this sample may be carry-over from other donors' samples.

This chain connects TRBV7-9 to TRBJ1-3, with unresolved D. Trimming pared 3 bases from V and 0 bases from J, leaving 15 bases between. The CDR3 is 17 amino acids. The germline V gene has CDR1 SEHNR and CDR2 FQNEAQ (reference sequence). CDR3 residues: CASSFPRDGYSGNTIYF. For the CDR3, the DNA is TGTGCCAGCAGCTTCCCTCGGGATGGGTACTCTGGAAACACCATATATTTT. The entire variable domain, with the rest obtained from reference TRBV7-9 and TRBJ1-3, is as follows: DTGVSQNPRHKITKRGQNVTFRCDPISEHNRLYWYRQTLGQGPEFLTYFQNEAQLEKSRLLSDRFSAERPKGSFSTLEIQRTEQGDSAMYLCASSFPRDGYSGNTIYFGEGSWLTVV.

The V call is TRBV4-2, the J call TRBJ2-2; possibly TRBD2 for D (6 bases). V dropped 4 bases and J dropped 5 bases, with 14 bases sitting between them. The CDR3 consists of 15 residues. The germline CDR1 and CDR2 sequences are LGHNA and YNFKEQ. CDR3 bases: TGTGCCAGCAGCCGAGAGGGACTGGATACCGGGGAGCTGTTTTTT. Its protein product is CASSREGLDTGELFF.

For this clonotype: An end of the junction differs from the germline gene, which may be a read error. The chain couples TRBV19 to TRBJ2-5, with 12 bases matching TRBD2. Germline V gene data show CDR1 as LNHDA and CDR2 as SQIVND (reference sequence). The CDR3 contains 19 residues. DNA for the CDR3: TGTGCCAGTAGTATTAGACTAGCGGGGGCCACTCAGATCCAAGAGACCCAGCACTTC. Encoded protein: CASSIRLAGATQIQETQHF.

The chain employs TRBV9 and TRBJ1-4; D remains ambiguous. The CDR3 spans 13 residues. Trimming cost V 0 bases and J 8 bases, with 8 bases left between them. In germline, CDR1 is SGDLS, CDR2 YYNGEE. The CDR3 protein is CASSVAGSEKLFF. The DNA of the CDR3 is TGTGCCAGCAGCGTAGCGGGATCCGAAAAACTGTTTTTT.

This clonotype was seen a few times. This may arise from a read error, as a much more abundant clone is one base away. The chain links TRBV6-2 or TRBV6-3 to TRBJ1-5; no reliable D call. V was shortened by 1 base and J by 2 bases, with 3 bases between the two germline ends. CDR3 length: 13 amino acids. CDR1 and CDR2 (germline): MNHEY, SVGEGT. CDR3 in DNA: TGTGCCAGCAGTTACTGGGGCAATCAGCCCCAGCATTTT. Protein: CASSYWGNQPQHF.

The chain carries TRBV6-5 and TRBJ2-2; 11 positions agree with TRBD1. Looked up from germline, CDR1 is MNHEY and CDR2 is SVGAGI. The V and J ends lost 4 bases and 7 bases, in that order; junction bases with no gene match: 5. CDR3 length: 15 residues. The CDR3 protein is CASSWTGGVHGELFF. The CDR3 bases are TGTGCCAGCAGTTGGACAGGGGGCGTTCACGGGGAGCTGTTTTTT.

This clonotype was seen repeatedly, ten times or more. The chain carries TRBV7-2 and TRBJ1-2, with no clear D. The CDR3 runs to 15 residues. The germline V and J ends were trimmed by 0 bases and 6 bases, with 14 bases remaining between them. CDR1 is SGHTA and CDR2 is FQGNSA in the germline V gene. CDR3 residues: CASSLAWTFGDGYTF. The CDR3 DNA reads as TGTGCCAGCAGCTTAGCGTGGACCTTTGGGGATGGCTACACCTTC.

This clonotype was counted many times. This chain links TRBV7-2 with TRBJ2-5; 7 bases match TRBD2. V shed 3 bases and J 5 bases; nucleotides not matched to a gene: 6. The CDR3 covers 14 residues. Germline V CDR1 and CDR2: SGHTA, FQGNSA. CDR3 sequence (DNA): TGTGCCAGCAGCTTGAGACGGGGAGGGGAGACCCAGTACTTC. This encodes CASSLRRGGETQYF.

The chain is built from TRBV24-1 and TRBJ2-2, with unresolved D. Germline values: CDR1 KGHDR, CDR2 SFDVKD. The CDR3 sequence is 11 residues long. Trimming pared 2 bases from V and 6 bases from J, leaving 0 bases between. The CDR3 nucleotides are TGTGCCACCAGTGATTCCGGGGAGCTGTTTTTT. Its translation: CATSDSGELFF.

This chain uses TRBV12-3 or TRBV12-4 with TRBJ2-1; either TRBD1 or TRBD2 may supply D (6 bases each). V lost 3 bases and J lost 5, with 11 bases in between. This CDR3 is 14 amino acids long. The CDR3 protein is CASSFAGTNNEQFF. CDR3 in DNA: TGTGCCAGCAGTTTCGCGGGGACAAACAATGAGCAGTTCTTC.

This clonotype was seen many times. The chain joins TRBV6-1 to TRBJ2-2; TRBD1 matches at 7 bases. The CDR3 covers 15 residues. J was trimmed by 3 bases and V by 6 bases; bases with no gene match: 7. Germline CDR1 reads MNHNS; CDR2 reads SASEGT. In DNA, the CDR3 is TGTGCCAGCAGCCGGGACAGACTCCACACCGGGGAGCTGTTTTTT. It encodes CASSRDRLHTGELFF.

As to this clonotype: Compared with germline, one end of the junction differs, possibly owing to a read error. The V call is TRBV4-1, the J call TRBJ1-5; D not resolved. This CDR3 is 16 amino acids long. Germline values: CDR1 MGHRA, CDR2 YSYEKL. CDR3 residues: CASSLTGESIDQPQHF. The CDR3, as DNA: TGTGCCAGCAGCCTTACCGGAGAAAGCATCGATCAGCCCCAGCATTTT.

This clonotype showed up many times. This chain's CDR3 is CASSLEGLGTYEQYF. DNA for the CDR3: TGTGCCAGCAGCTTAGAGGGACTAGGAACCTACGAGCAGTACTTC. The V gene is TRBV7-6, the J gene TRBJ2-7, with 8 bases aligning to TRBD2. This CDR3 is 15 amino acids long. Germline CDR1 SGHVS, CDR2 FNYEAQ. V dropped 1 base and J dropped 2; count of bases not matched to a gene: 4.

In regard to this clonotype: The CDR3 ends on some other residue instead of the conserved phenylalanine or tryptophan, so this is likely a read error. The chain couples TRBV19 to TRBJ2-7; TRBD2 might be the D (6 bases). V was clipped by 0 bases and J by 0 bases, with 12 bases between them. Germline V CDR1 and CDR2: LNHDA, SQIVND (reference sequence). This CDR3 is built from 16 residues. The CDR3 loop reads CASSIDGGESSYEQYS. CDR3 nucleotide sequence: TGTGCCAGTAGTATAGACGGAGGGGAAAGCTCCTACGAGCAGTACTCC.

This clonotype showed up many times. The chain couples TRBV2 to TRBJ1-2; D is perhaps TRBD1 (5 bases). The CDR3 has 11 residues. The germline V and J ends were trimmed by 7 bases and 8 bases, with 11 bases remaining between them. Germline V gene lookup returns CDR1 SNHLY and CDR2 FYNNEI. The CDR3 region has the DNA TGTGCCAGCACGGGAGGGGACGGCTACACCTTC. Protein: CASTGGDGYTF. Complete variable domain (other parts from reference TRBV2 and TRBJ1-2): EPEVTQTPSHQVTQMGQEVILRCVPISNHLYFYWYRQILGQKVEFLVSFYNNEISEKSEIFDDQFSVERPDGSNFTLKIRSTKLEDSAMYFCASTGGDGYTFGSGTRLTVV.

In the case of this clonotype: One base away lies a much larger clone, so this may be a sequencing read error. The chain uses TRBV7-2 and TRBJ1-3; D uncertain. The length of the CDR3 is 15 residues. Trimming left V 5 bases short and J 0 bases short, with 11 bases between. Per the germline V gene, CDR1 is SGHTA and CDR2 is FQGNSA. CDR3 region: CASSPDEYSGNTIYF. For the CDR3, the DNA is TGTGCCAGCAGCCCGGACGAATACTCTGGAAACACCATATATTTT.

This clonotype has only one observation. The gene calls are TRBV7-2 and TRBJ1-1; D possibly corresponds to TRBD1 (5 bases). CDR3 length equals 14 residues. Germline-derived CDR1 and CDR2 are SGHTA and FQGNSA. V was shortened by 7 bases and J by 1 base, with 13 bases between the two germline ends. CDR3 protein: CASTVRGGNTEAFF. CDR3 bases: TGTGCCAGCACCGTTCGGGGGGGGAACACTGAAGCTTTCTTT.

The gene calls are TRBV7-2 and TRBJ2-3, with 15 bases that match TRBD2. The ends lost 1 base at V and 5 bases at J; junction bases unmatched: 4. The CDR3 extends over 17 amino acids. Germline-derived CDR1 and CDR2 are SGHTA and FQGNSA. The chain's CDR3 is CASSLGTSGGAGDTQYF. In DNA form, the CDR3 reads TGTGCCAGCAGCTTAGGGACTAGCGGGGGGGCTGGAGATACGCAGTATTTT.

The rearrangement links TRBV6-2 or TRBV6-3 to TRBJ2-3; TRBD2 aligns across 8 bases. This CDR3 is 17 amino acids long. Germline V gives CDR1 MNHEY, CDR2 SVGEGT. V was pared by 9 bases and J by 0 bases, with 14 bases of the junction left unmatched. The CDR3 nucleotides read TGTGCCAGTTCCTATAGCGGGACCATCCCTAGCACAGATACGCAGTATTTT. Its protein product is CASSYSGTIPSTDTQYF.

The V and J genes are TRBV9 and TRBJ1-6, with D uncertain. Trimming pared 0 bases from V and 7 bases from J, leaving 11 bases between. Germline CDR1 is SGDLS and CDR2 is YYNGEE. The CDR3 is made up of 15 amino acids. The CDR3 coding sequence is TGTGCCAGCAGCGTAGAGGGTGAGATGAATTCACCCCTCCACTTT. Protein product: CASSVEGEMNSPLHF.

The CDR3 DNA reads TGTGCCATCAGTGAGTCGATGGCGGGGGAAGCAGATACGCAGTATTTT. Translating gives CAISESMAGEADTQYF. This rearrangement joins TRBV10-3 to TRBJ2-3; 7 positions match TRBD2. Germline V gene data show CDR1 as ENHRY and CDR2 as SYGVKD. Germline trimming cut 0 bases from V and 4 bases from J; bases unmatched to any gene: 7. CDR3 size: 16 residues.

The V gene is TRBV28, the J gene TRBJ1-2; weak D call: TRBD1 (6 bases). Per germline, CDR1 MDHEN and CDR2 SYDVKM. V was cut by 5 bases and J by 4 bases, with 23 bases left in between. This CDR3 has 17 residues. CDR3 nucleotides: TGTGCCAGCAGTCCGGTTAGGATTTCCGGGACACCCTATGGCTACACCTTC. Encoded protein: CASSPVRISGTPYGYTF.

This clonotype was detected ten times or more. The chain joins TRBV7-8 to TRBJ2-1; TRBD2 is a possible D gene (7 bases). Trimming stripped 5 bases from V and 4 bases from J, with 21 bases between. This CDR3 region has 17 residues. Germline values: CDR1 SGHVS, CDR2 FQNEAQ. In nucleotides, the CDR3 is TGTGCCAGCAGCCTGAAGCTTAGGGGGGGTATTTACAATGAGCAGTTCTTC. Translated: CASSLKLRGGIYNEQFF.

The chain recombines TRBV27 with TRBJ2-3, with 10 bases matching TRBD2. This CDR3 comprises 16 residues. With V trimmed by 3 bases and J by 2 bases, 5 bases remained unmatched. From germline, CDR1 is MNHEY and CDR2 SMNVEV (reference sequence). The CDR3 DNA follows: TGTGCCAGCAGTTTCGGACTAGCGGAGATCACAGATACGCAGTATTTT. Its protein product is CASSFGLAEITDTQYF.

DNA for the CDR3: TGTGCCAGCAGTTACTCCTTCTCCGGGGAGCTGTTTTTT. Translating it yields CASSYSFSGELFF. The rearrangement joins TRBV6-6 to TRBJ2-2; D unclear. The V gene's germline CDR1 is MNHNY and CDR2 SVGAGI (reference sequence). Trimming removed 0 bases from V and 6 bases from J, with 5 bases in between. This CDR3 region has 13 residues.

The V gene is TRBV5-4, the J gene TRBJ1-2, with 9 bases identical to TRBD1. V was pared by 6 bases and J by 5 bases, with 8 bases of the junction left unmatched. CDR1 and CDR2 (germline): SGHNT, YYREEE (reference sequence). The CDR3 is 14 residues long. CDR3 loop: CASTSDRGRYGYTF. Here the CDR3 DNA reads TGTGCCAGCACCTCTGACAGGGGGAGATATGGCTACACCTTC.

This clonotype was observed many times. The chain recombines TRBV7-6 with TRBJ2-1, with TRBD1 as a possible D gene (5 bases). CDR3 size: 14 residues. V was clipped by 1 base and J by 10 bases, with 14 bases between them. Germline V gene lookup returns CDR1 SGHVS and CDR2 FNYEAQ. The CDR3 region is CASSLGGRVQEQFF. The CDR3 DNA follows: TGTGCCAGCAGCTTAGGGGGCAGGGTCCAAGAGCAGTTCTTC.

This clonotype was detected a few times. CDR3 amino acids: CASRTGSGYEQYF. CDR3 coding DNA: TGTGCCAGCAGAACAGGTTCGGGGTACGAGCAGTACTTC. The V call is TRBV27, the J call TRBJ2-7; tentatively, D is TRBD1 or TRBD2 (5 bases each). The CDR3 has 13 amino acids. Trimming shortened V by 6 bases and J by 4 bases, and 13 bases separated the two germline ends. Germline CDR1 reads MNHEY; CDR2 reads SMNVEV (reference sequence).

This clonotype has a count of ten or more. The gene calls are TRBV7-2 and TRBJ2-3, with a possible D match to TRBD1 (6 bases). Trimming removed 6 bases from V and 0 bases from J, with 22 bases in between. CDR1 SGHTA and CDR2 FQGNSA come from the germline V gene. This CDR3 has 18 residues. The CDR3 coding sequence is TGTGCCAGCAGTCGACCCGCCACCGGGACAACTAGCACAGATACGCAGTATTTT. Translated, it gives CASSRPATGTTSTDTQYF.

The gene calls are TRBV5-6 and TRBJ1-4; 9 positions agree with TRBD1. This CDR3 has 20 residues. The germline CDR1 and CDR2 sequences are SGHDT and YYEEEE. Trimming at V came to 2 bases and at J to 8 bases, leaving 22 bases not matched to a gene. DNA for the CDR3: TGTGCCAGCAGCTTTGCAGTCGGACAGGGGTCGTGGATGGATACGGAAAAACTGTTTTTT. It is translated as CASSFAVGQGSWMDTEKLFF.

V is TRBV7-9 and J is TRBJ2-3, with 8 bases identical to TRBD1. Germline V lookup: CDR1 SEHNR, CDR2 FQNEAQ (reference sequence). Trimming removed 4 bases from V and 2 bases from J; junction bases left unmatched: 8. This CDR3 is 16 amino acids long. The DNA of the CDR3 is TGTGCCAGCAGCTCGGGACAGGAGATTTTCACAGATACGCAGTATTTT. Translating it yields CASSSGQEIFTDTQYF.